This paragraph reports one T cell receptor (beta chain). Its antigen target is currently unknown. The record has no base qualities; no much larger clone is one base away. V has 5 bases trimmed and J has 0 bases trimmed; junction bases matching no gene number 9. Including cysteine and phenylalanine, the CDR3 has 17 amino acids. Kept here is only the CDR3 DNA, which spans 51 bases and is read in frame from base 1. CDR1 SGHTA and CDR2 FQGNSA were looked up in the germline V gene. The record originates from a study of T cell responses to AZD1222 COVID-19 vaccine (dated by TCRdb to the early 2020s). As for the study more broadly: Because spike-specific TCR depth and breadth did not differ between the two schedules, AZD1222 recipients who got a second dose at roughly 4 weeks were pooled with those who got a second dose at roughly 12 weeks. A total of 233 trial participants underwent TCR sequencing, of whom 200 to 220 received two doses of AZD1222 and approximately 25 received two doses of the MenACWY control vaccine. Enrollment into the trials was organized by age into subgroups of 18-55, 56-69 and 70-plus years, and those subgroups contained about 160, 30 and 59 TCR-sequenced participants, respectively. Paper-wide results and their limitations: Reportedly, almost half of the unique spike-specific TCRs recognized epitopes lying outside the regions that are mutated in the B.1.351 and B.1.1.7 variants. Only 5 to 7 AZD1222 recipients were SARS-CoV-2 seropositive at baseline, limiting conclusions about previously exposed vaccinees. Participants were mostly white British and included more females than males, and it was suggested by the authors that clonal diversity may have been underestimated. The vaccine-associated CD4 TCRs covered the entire spike protein, and the dominant responses fell in regions 160-218 and 743-854. Because no samples from the day 14 peak response were available, repertoires could be characterized only after the peak T cell response. In the small 56-69-year group, the increase in depth fell short of significance, most likely because of low power. Spike-specific TCR breadth and depth rose significantly after two AZD1222 doses compared with day 0 and with MenACWY recipients.

The CDR3 regions of human TCRbeta chains were subjected to immunosequencing. The original pipeline was this. Repertoire TCRs were matched against a reference library of SARS-CoV-2-specific TCRs generated with the MIRA antigen-specificity platform. Breadth was defined as the fraction of unique TCRs that were SARS-CoV-2-associated. Depth was defined as the fraction of total T cells that were SARS-CoV-2-associated. Using the MIRA data, every spike-specific TCR was mapped to the spike region that the TCR reacted to and assigned to either a CD4 or a CD8 class. Log10-transformed breadth and depth values were compared by one-way ANOVA with Sidak's multiple comparisons tests. TCRdb mirrors the immuneACCESS table, restricted to in-frame sequences. Some clones are absent from its copies; in checked studies, under half trace to an unresolved V gene, and the reason for the others is unknown. V and J calls and clone size are given by that table; D and trimming were obtained from the DNA. The sample yields 130,000 or so clones; around 92% were counted once. Jointly, the top ten make up approximately 2% of the sample.

The time point label of this sample denotes: baseline before first vaccination. Samples from vaccinated people were obtained from the UK trials COV001 and COV002, which included a single-blind randomized controlled phase 2/3 trial of AZD1222 (ChAdOx1 nCoV-19) in healthy adults. For TCRbeta chain sequencing, PBMC samples were collected from trial participants at day 0 and at day 28 after the second dose. The rearrangement combines TRBV7-2 with TRBJ2-7; a stretch of 11 junction bases matches TRBD2. The sequence was obtained from an adult in good health. The sequencing used peripheral blood, collected on day 0 of AZD1222 vaccination. CDR3 region: CASSPRLAGPSSYEQYF. The bases are TGTGCCAGCAGCCCCCGACTAGCGGGGCCGAGCTCCTACGAGCAGTACTTC.